A selection of T cell receptor beta chains follows, all from one sample in a study of T-cell reconstitution after alpha-beta-depleted transplantation in children. TCRdb ran MiXCR on the PCR reads and lists one entry per CDR3 protein. The sample shows approximately 270,000 distinct CDR3 sequences, 20% to 30% of them seen only once. The sample consisted of PBMCs, mostly from graft donor cells, taken 360 days after TCRalphabeta/CD19-depleted stem cell transplant. The receptors shown here come from a female patient under 10 years old who had a stem cell transplant for congenital amegakaryocytic thrombocytopenia, so the T cells may come from the graft donor. CDR3s include the opening cysteine and the closing phenylalanine or tryptophan. Fields, in order: J gene, V gene, D gene, clone size, CDR3 DNA, CDR3 protein. A D gene is named only where the DNA matches it firmly. The listing skips clone size in some rows; elsewhere it reads once, few, many or a size class.

TRBJ2-7 TRBV6-1 NA few TGTGCCAGCAGCTGGGGGGCTTTCGAGCAGTACTTC CASSWGAFEQYF
TRBJ2-2 TRBV2 NA NA TGTGCCAGCAGTGAATCTGCCTTGAACACCGGGGAGCTGTTTTTT CASSESALNTGELFF
TRBJ2-7 TRBV2 NA few TGTGCCAGCAGCTCCCAACCTTACAGGGGAGGCGAGCAGTACTTC CASSSQPYRGGEQYF
TRBJ2-7 TRBV27 TRBD2 NA TGTGCCAGCAGTTTTTTCGGGAGGGGGGAGCAGTACTTC CASSFFGRGEQYF
TRBJ2-7 TRBV29-1 NA NA TGCAGCGTTCTGGACGGACTCGACTACGAGCAGTACTTC CSVLDGLDYEQYF
TRBJ2-7 TRBV2 TRBD2 NA TGTGCCAGCGTACCGAGGACTAGCTCCTACGAGCAGTACTTC CASVPRTSSYEQYF
TRBJ2-6 TRBV2 TRBD1 few TGTGCCAGCAGTGAACGACCCACAGGGGTGCCCTCTGGGGCCAACGTCCTGACTTTC CASSERPTGVPSGANVLTF
TRBJ2-1 TRBV27 NA few TGTGCCAGCAGTCCCCAACAACAGGGATACAATGAGCAGTTCTTC CASSPQQQGYNEQFF
TRBJ1-5 TRBV2 NA NA TGTGCCAGCAGGGGTGGTGGAGCCCAGCATTTT CASRGGGAQHF
TRBJ2-3 TRBV7-6 NA NA TGTGCCAGCAGCTCCATATTCGGGGACTCCGGGAGAGATACGCAGTATTTT CASSSIFGDSGRDTQYF
TRBJ1-1 TRBV29-1 NA NA TGCAGCGGGAGTATTGGGGTCAACACTGAAGCTTTCTTT CSGSIGVNTEAFF
TRBJ1-3 TRBV20-1 NA few TGCAGTGCTAGAGAAGGACTCCCCTCTGGAAACACCATATATTTT CSAREGLPSGNTIYF
TRBJ2-7 TRBV12-3/TRBV12-4 NA NA TGTGCCAGCAGTTTAACCTTCTCTGGGGAGGATACCTACGAGCAGTACTTC CASSLTFSGEDTYEQYF
TRBJ2-7 TRBV7-8 TRBD1 few TGTGCCAGCAGCCCACCCGGGACAGGGAGGGACGAGCAGTACTTC CASSPPGTGRDEQYF
TRBJ2-7 TRBV20-1 NA few TGCAGTGCTAGACTGGGCCCCTACGAGCAGTACTTC CSARLGPYEQYF
TRBJ2-3 TRBV4-3 TRBD2 few TGCGCCAGCAGCCACGGGACTAGGACAAGCACAGATACGCAGTATTTT CASSHGTRTSTDTQYF
TRBJ1-2 TRBV4-2 TRBD1 NA TGTGCCAGCAGACGAAAACCGGGACAGAAAATCTACACCTTC CASRRKPGQKIYTF
TRBJ1-2 TRBV5-1 NA NA TGCGCCAGCAGCCCGGACCGCGGGGGGAATGGCTACACCTTC CASSPDRGGNGYTF
TRBJ2-7 TRBV28 NA NA TGTGCCAGCAGGCTCGACAGAGGCGAGCAGTACTTC CASRLDRGEQYF
TRBJ2-1 TRBV20-1 TRBD1 once TGCAGTGCCCACAGGACAGGGGTGGGCAATGAGCAGTTCTTC CSAHRTGVGNEQFF
TRBJ2-2 TRBV12-3/TRBV12-4 NA NA TGTGCCAGGAGTTTAAACCAAGGTTCGGGCGGGGAGCTGTTTTTT CARSLNQGSGGELFF
TRBJ2-7 TRBV5-1 NA NA TGCGCCAGCAGCCCGCTACCGGGAGCCTACGAGCAGTACTTC CASSPLPGAYEQYF
TRBJ2-3 TRBV10-3 NA NA TGTGCCATCATGGGGGATTCCACAGATACGCAGTATTTT CAIMGDSTDTQYF
TRBJ1-4 TRBV12-3/TRBV12-4 NA few TGTGCCAGCAGTTTAGAGCGGTTTGAAAAACTGTTTTTT CASSLERFEKLFF
TRBJ2-7 TRBV7-2 TRBD2 NA TGTGCCAGCAGCACGACGCGGACTAGCGGGAAGTACGAGCAGTACTTC CASSTTRTSGKYEQYF
TRBJ2-3 TRBV20-1 TRBD1 NA TGCAGTGCTAGAGTTTGGGGACAGGGGGCGAATACGCAGTATTTT CSARVWGQGANTQYF
TRBJ2-7 TRBV20-1 NA NA TGCAGTGCTCCAGTGGCTCTCTCCTACGAGCAGTACTTC CSAPVALSYEQYF
TRBJ2-3 TRBV12-3/TRBV12-4 NA NA TGTGCCATCACCCTCGCCGCGGGACCCGAGGGGCACACAGATACGCAGTATTTT CAITLAAGPEGHTDTQYF
TRBJ2-7 TRBV13 TRBD2 few TGTGCCAGCAGTCTCACCCGACTAGCCCACCACGAGCAGTACTTC CASSLTRLAHHEQYF
TRBJ1-5 TRBV29-1 NA few TGCAGCGTTTTAACCTATAGCAATCAGCCCCAGCATTTT CSVLTYSNQPQHF
TRBJ2-1 TRBV12-3/TRBV12-4 TRBD1 NA TGTACCAGCAGTTTACCCTGGACAGGGGACGGCTACAATGAGCAGTTCTTC CTSSLPWTGDGYNEQFF
TRBJ2-7 TRBV4-1 NA NA TGCGCCAGCAGCCAAGTCCTCCGGGGCCCCTACGAGCAGTACTTC CASSQVLRGPYEQYF
TRBJ2-7 TRBV10-3 TRBD1 few TGTGCCATCAGTGAGTCAGAGGGGGCTGGCGAGCAGTACTTC CAISESEGAGEQYF
TRBJ2-3 TRBV10-3 TRBD1 few TGTGCCATCAATGGACAGGGTCGCACAGATACGCAGTATTTT CAINGQGRTDTQYF
TRBJ2-1 TRBV9 NA NA TGTGCCAGCAGCGTAGATCCCAGGAATGAGCAGTTCTTC CASSVDPRNEQFF
TRBJ1-6 TRBV19 NA NA TGTGCCAGTAGTAGGGGGCTGAGATCACCCCTCCACTTT CASSRGLRSPLHF
TRBJ1-5 TRBV28 TRBD1 NA TGTGCCAGTAGAGAGGGACAGACCAATCAGCCCCAGCATTTT CASREGQTNQPQHF
TRBJ2-5 TRBV25-1 NA NA TGTGCCAGCAGTGAAGTTGGGGCGCTAGGAGAGACCCAGTACTTC CASSEVGALGETQYF
TRBJ1-1 TRBV4-1 TRBD1 NA TGCGCCAGCAGCCAAGTCCAGGGGGCTGGGTTTACTGAAGCTTTCTTT CASSQVQGAGFTEAFF
TRBJ2-2 TRBV4-1 NA few TGCGCCAGCAGCCGCACAGGGTTGGTCACCGGGGAGCTGTTTTTT CASSRTGLVTGELFF
TRBJ2-1 TRBV24-1 NA NA TGTGCCACCCGACAGGTTGGCGGTGCGCCTTCCTACAATGAGCAGTTCTTC CATRQVGGAPSYNEQFF
TRBJ1-4 TRBV4-3 NA NA TGCGCCAGCAGCCAAGGCATCCAGACCCCAACTAATGAAAAACTGTTTTTT CASSQGIQTPTNEKLFF
TRBJ1-4 TRBV5-1 TRBD1 NA TGCGCCAGCAGCCGCGCCCAGGGGGGAAATGAAAAACTGTTTTTT CASSRAQGGNEKLFF
TRBJ2-1 TRBV21-1 NA NA TGTGCCAGCAGCAAAGTCCGTAGGGAGTTGTTCTTC CASSKVRRELFF
TRBJ2-7 TRBV5-1 NA many TGCGCCAGCATAGGGGACAACTCCTACGAGCAGTACTTC CASIGDNSYEQYF
TRBJ2-2 TRBV12-3/TRBV12-4 NA many TGTGCCAGCAGGGACGGGCTAGCTGAGAGGGAGCTGTTTTTT CASRDGLAERELFF
TRBJ1-3 TRBV5-1 NA few TGCGCCAGCAGTCCAAACGGGCCTTACTCCGGAAACACCATATATTTT CASSPNGPYSGNTIYF
TRBJ1-5 TRBV6-5 NA NA TGTGCCAGCAGTTACGTACAGGGATATAACAATCAGCCCCAGCATTTT CASSYVQGYNNQPQHF
TRBJ2-6 TRBV10-3 TRBD2 few TGTGCCATCAGTGGAGCGGGAGGGGCCAACGTCCTGACTTTC CAISGAGGANVLTF
TRBJ2-1 TRBV10-3 TRBD1 NA TGTGCCATCAGCCCCAGGAAAGGGACAGGGACTGACAATGAGCAGTTCTTC CAISPRKGTGTDNEQFF
TRBJ1-3 TRBV12-3/TRBV12-4 NA few TGTGCCAGCAGTTTACAGGGGCCCGGAAACACCATATATTTT CASSLQGPGNTIYF
TRBJ2-7 TRBV20-1 NA few TGCAGTGTAACGGAGAGTCCGTATGTCGAGCAGTACTTC CSVTESPYVEQYF
TRBJ2-7 TRBV4-3 TRBD1 few TGCGCCAGCAGCCAAGCTCCCGCCCCCGGACAGGGGATTGAGCAGTACTTC CASSQAPAPGQGIEQYF
TRBJ2-4 TRBV12-3/TRBV12-4 TRBD1 NA TGTGCCAGCAGTTTAGCATTTGGACAGGGGATTGGCGACATTCAGTACTTC CASSLAFGQGIGDIQYF
TRBJ1-1 TRBV15 TRBD1 NA TGTGCCACCAGCAGGACAGGGTTTGGAGGCACTGAAGCTTTCTTT CATSRTGFGGTEAFF